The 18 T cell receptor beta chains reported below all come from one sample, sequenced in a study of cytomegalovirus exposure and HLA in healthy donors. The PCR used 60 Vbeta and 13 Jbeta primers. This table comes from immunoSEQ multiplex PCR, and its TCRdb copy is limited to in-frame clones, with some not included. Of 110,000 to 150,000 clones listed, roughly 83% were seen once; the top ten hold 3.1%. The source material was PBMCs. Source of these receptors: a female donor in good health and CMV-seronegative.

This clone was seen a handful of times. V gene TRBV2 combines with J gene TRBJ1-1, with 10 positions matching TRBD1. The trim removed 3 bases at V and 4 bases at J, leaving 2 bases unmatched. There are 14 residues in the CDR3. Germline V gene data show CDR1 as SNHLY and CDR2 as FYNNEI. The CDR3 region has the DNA TGTGCCAGCAGTGAGACAGGGGGCTTCACTGAAGCTTTCTTT. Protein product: CASSETGGFTEAFF.

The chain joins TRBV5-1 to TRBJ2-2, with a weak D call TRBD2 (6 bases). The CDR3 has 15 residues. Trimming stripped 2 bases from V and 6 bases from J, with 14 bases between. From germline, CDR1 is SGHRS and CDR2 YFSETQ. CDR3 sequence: CASSFSGPLPGELFF. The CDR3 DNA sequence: TGCGCCAGCAGCTTTAGCGGCCCTCTCCCCGGGGAGCTGTTTTTT.

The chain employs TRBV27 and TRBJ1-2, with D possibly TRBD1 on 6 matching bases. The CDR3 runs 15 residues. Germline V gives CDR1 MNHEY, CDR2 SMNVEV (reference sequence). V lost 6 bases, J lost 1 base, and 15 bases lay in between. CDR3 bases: TGTGCCAGCAGCCCAGTACAGGGAAATAACTATGGCTACACCTTC. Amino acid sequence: CASSPVQGNNYGYTF.

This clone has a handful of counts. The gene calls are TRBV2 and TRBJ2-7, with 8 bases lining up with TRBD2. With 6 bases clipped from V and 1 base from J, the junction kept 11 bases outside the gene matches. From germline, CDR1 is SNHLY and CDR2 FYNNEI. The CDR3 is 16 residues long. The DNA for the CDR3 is TGTGCCAGCAGCGGAGTTAAGCGGGGGACGTCCTACGAGCAGTACTTC. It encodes CASSGVKRGTSYEQYF.

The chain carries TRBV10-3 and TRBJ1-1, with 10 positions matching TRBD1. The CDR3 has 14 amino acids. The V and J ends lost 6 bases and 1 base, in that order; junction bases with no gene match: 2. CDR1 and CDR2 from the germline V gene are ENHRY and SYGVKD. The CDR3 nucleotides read TGTGCCATCAGCGACAGGGGGCGGAACACTGAAGCTTTCTTT. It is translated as CAISDRGRNTEAFF.

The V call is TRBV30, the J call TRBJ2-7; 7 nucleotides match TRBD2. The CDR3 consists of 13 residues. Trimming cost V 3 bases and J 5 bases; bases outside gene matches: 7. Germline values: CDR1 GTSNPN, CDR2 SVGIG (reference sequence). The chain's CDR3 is CAWSQAGWNEQYF. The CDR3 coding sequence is TGTGCCTGGAGCCAAGCGGGGTGGAACGAGCAGTACTTC.

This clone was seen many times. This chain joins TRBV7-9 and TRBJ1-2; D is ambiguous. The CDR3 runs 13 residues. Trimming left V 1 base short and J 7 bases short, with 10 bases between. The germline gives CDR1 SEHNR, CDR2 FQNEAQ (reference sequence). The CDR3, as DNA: TGTGCCAGCAGCTTAGGGGCTTTAGGTGGCTACACCTTC. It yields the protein CASSLGALGGYTF. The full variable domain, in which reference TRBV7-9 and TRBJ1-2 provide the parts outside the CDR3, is DTGVSQNPRHKITKRGQNVTFRCDPISEHNRLYWYRQTLGQGPEFLTYFQNEAQLEKSRLLSDRFSAERPKGSFSTLEIQRTEQGDSAMYLCASSLGALGGYTFGSGTRLTVV.

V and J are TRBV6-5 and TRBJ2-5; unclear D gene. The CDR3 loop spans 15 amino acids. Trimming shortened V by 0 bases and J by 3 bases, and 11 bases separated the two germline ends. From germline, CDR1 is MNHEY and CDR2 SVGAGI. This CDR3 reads CASSYSPQVEETQYF. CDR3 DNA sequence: TGTGCCAGCAGTTACTCGCCTCAGGTGGAAGAGACCCAGTACTTC.

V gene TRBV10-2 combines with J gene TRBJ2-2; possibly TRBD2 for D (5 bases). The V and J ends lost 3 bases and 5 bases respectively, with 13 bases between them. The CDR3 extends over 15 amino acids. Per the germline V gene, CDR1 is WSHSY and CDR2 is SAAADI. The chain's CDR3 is CASSESSGGTGELFF. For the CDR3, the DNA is TGCGCCAGCAGTGAATCAAGCGGCGGGACCGGGGAGCTGTTTTTT.

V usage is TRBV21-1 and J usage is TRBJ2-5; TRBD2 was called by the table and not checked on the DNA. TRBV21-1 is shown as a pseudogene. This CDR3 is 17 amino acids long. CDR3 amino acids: CASSKIGAGVPMGAQYF. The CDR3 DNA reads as TGTGCCAGCAGCAAAATTGGAGCGGGAGTGCCCATGGGAGCCCAGTACTTC.

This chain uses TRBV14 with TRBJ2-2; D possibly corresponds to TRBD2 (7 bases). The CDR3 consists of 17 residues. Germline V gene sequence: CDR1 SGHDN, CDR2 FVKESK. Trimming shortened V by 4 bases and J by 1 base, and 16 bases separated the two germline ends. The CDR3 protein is CASSPARGEGNTGELFF. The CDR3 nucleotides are TGTGCCAGCAGCCCCGCGAGGGGGGAGGGGAACACCGGGGAGCTGTTTTTT.

CDR3 region: CATLGPAYNEQFF. CDR3 nucleotide sequence: TGTGCCACTTTGGGGCCAGCATACAATGAGCAGTTCTTC. The V and J genes are TRBV19 and TRBJ2-1; D might be TRBD1 (5 bases). Trimming took 10 bases from V and 4 from J, leaving 14 bases between them. This CDR3 has 13 residues. Per the germline V gene, CDR1 is LNHDA and CDR2 is SQIVND (reference sequence). The variable domain in full, completed from reference TRBV19 and TRBJ2-1, reads DGGITQSPKYLFRKEGQNVTLSCEQNLNHDAMYWYRQDPGQGLRLIYYSQIVNDFQKGDIAEGYSVSREKKESFPLTVTSAQKNPTAFYLCATLGPAYNEQFFGPGTRLTVL.

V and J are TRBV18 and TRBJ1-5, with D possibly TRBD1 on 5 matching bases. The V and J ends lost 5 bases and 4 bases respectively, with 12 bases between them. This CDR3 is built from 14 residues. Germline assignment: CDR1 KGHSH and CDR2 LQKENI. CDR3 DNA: TGTGCCAGCTCATACCGGGCAGGGAATCAGCCCCAGCATTTT. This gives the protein CASSYRAGNQPQHF.

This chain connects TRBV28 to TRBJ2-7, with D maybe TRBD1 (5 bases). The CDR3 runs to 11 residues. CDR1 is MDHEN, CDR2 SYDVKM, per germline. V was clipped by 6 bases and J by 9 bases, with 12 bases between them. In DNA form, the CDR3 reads TGTGCCAGCAGCCCTACAGGCCGGCAGTACTTC. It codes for CASSPTGRQYF.

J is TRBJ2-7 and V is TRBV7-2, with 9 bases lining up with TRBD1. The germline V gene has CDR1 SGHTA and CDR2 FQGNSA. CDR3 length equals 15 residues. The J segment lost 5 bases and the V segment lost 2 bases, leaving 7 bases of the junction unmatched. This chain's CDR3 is CASSLSAQGAHEQYF. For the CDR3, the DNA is TGTGCCAGCAGCTTATCCGCACAGGGGGCCCACGAGCAGTACTTC.

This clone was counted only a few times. As DNA, the CDR3 is TGTGCCACCAGCAGAGATAAGGGGGTATCGGTGAGCACCGGGGAGCTGTTTTTT. The encoded protein is CATSRDKGVSVSTGELFF. J is TRBJ2-2 and V is TRBV15, with D possibly TRBD1 on 6 matching bases. V lost 0 bases to trimming and J lost 4 bases, with 18 bases between them. The CDR3 sequence is 18 residues long. Germline lookup yields CDR1 LNHNV and CDR2 YYDKDF (reference sequence).

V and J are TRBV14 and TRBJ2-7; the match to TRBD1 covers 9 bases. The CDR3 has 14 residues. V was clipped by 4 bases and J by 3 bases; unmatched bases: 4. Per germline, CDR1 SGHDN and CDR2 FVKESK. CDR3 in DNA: TGTGCCAGCAGCCGGACAGGGGCCCACTACGAGCAGTACTTC. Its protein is CASSRTGAHYEQYF.

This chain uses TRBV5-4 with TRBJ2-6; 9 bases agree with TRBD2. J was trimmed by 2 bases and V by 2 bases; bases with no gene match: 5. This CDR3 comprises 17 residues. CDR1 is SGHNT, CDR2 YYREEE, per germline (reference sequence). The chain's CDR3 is CASSLGGRGPGANVLTF. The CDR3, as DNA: TGTGCCAGCAGCTTAGGCGGGAGGGGGCCTGGGGCCAACGTCCTGACTTTC.